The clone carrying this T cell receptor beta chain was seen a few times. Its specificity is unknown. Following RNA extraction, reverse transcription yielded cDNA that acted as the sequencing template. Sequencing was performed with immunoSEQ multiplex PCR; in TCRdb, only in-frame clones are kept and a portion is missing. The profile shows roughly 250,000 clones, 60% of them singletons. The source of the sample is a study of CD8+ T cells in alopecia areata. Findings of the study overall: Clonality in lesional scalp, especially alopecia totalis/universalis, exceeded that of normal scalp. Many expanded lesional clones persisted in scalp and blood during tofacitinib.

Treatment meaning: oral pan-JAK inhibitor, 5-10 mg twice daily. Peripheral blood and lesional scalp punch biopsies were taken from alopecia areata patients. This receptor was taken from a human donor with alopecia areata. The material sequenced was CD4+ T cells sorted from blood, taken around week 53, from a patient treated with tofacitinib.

The CDR3 reads CASGQGNEQFF. The CDR3 DNA sequence: TGTGCCAGCGGACAGGGGAATGAGCAGTTCTTC. This rearrangement joins TRBV7-3 to TRBJ2-1, with 9 nucleotides matching TRBD1. V lost 8 bases to trimming and J lost 7 bases; unmatched junction nucleotides: 0. Germline loops: CDR1 SGHTA, CDR2 FQGTGA. The CDR3 is made up of 11 amino acids.